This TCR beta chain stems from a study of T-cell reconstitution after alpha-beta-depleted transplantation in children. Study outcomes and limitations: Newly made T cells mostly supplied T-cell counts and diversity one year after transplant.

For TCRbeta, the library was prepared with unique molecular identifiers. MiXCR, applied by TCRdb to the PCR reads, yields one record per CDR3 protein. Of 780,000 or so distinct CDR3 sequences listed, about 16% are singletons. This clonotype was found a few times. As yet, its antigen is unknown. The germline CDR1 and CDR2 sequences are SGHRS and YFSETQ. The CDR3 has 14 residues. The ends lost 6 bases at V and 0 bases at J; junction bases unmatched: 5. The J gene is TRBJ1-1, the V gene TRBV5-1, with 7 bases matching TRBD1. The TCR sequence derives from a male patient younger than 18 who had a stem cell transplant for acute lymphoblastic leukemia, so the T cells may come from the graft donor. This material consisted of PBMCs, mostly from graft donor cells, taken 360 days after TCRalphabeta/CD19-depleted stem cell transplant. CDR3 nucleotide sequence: TGCGCCAGCACCCTAGGGACAGTGAACACTGAAGCTTTCTTT. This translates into CASTLGTVNTEAFF.